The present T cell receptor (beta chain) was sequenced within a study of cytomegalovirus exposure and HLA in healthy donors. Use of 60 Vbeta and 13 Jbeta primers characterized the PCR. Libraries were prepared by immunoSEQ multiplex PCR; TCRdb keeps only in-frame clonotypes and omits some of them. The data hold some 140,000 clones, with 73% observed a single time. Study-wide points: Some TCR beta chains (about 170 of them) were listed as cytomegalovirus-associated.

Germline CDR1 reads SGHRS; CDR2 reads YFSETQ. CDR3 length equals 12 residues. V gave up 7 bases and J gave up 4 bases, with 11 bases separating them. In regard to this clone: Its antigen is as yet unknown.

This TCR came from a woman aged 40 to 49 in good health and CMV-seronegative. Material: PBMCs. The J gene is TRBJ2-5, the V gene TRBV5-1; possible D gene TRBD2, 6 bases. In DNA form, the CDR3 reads TGCGCCAGCTCGCAGGAGGGAGAGACCCAGTACTTC. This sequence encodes CASSQEGETQYF.